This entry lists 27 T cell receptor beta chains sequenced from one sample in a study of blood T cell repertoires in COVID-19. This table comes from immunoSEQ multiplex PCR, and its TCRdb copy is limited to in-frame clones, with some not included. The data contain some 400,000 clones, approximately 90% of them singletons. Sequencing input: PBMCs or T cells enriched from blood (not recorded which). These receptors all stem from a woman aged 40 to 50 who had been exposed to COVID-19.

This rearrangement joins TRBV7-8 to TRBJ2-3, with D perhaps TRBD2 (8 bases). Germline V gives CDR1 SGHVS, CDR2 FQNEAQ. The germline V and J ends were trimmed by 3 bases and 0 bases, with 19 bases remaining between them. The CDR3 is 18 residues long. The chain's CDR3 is CASSLTGDSGGSTDTQYF. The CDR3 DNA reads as TGTGCCAGCAGCTTGACGGGGGACAGCGGGGGCAGCACAGATACGCAGTATTTT.

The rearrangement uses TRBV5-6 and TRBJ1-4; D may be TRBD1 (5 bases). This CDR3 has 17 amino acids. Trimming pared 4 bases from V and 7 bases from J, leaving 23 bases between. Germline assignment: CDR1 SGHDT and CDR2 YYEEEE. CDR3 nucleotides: TGTGCCAGCAGCCCGGGGGGAGCGGACCGCCAATTTGAAAAACTGTTTTTT. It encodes CASSPGGADRQFEKLFF.

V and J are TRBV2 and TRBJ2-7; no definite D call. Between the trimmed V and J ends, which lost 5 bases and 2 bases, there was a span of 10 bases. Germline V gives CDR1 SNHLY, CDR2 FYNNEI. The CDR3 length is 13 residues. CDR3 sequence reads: CASSFGATYEQYF. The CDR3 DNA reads TGTGCCAGCAGTTTTGGAGCTACCTACGAGCAGTACTTC.

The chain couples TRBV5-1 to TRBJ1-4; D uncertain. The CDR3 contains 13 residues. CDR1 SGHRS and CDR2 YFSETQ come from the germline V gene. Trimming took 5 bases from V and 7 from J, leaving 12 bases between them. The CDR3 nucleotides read TGCGCCAGCAGTCGCAGCGACGGTGAAAAACTGTTTTTT. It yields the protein CASSRSDGEKLFF.

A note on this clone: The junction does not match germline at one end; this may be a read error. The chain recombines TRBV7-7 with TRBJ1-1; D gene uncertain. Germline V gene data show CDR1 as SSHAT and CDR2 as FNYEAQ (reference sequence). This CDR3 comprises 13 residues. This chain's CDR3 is CASSLTSKSEAFF. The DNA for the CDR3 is TGTGCTAGCAGTCTAACCTCGAAGTCTGAAGCTTTCTTT.

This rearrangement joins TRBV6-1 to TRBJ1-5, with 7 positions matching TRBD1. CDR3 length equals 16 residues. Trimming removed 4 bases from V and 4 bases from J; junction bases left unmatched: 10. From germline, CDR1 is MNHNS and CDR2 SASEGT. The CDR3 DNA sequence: TGTGCCAGCAGTGCCCGGGACAGACAACCGAATCAGCCCCAGCATTTT. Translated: CASSARDRQPNQPQHF.

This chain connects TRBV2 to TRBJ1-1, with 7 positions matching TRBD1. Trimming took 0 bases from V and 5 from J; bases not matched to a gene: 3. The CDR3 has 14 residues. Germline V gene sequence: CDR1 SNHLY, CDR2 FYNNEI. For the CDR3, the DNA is TGTGCCAGCAGTGAAGCAGGGGGCAGGACTGAAGCTTTCTTT. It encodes CASSEAGGRTEAFF.

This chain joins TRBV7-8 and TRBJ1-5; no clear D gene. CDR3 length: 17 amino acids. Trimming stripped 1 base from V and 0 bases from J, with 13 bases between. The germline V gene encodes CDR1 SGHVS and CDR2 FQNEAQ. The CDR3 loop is CASSLGAQLYSNQPQHF. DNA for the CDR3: TGTGCCAGCAGCTTAGGGGCACAGCTATATAGCAATCAGCCCCAGCATTTT.

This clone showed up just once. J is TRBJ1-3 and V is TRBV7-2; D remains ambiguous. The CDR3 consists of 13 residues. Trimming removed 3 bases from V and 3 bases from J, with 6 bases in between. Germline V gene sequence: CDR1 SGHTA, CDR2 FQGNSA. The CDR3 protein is CASSFGGGNTIYF. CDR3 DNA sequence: TGTGCCAGCAGCTTCGGCGGTGGAAACACCATATATTTT.

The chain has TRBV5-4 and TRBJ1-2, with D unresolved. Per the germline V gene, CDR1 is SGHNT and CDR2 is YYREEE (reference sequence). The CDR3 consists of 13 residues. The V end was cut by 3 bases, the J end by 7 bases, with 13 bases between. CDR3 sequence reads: CASSWAGSGGYTF. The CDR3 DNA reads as TGTGCCAGCAGCTGGGCTGGTTCCGGTGGCTACACCTTC.

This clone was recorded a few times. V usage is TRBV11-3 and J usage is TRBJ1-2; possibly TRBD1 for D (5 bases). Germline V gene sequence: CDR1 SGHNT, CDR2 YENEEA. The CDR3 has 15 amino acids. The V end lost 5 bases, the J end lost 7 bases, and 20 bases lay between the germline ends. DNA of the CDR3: TGTGCCAGCAGCCCTCGACGAGGGAGGGGCGGTGGCTACACCTTC. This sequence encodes CASSPRRGRGGGYTF.

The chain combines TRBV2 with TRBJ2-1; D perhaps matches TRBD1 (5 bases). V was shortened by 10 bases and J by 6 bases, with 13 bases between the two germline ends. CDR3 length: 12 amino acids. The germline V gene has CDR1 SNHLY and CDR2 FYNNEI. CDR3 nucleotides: TGTGCCACCCCAGGGATCGGCAATGAGCAGTTCTTC. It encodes CATPGIGNEQFF.

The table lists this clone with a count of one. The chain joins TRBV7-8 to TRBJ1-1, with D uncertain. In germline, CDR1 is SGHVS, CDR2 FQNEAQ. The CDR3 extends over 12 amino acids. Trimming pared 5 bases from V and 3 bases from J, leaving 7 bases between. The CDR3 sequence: CASSPHDTEAFF. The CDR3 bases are TGTGCCAGCAGCCCCCATGACACTGAAGCTTTCTTT.

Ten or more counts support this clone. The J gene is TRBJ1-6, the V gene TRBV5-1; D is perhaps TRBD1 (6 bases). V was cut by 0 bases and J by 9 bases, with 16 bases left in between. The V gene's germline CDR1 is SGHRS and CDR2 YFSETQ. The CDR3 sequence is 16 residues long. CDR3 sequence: CASSLATSGASSPLHF. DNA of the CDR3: TGCGCCAGCAGCTTGGCCACTTCAGGGGCTAGTTCACCCCTCCACTTT. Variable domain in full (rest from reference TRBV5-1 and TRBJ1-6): KAGVTQTPRYLIKTRGQQVTLSCSPISGHRSVSWYQQTPGQGLQFLFEYFSETQRNKGNFPGRFSGRQFSNSRSEMNVSTLELGDSALYLCASSLATSGASSPLHFGNGTRLTVT.

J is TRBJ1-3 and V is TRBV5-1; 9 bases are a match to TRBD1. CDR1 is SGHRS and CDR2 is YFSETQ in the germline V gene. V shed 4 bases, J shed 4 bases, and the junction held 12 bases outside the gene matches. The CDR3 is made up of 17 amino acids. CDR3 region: CASSPVVPTGGGNTIYF. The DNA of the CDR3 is TGCGCCAGCAGCCCTGTGGTCCCCACAGGGGGCGGAAACACCATATATTTT.

The CDR3 is CASSEIGTSQRRGYTF. The CDR3 DNA is TGTGCCAGCAGCGAAATAGGGACTTCCCAGCGGCGTGGCTACACCTTC. This sequence joins TRBV9 and TRBJ1-2; tentatively, D is TRBD1 (5 bases). V shed 3 bases and J shed 7 bases, with 22 bases lying between them. Germline V gives CDR1 SGDLS, CDR2 YYNGEE. This CDR3 is 16 amino acids long.

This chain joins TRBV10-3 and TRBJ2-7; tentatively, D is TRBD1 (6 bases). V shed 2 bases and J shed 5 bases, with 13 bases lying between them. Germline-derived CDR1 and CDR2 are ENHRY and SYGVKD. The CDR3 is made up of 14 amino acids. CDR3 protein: CAISEITGTNEQYF. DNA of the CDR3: TGTGCCATCAGTGAGATCACCGGGACAAACGAGCAGTACTTC.

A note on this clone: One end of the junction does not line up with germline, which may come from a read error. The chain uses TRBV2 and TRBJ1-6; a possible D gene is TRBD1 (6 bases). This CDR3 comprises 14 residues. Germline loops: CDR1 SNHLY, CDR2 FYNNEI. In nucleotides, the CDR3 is TGTGCCAGCCGTGATCGCGCAGGGGAAGGACCCCTCCACTTT. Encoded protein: CASRDRAGEGPLHF. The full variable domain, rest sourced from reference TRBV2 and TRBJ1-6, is EPEVTQTPSHQVTQMGQEVILRCVPISNHLYFYWYRQILGQKVEFLVSFYNNEISEKSEIFDDQFSVERPDGSNFTLKIRSTKLEDSAMYFCASRDRAGEGPLHFGNGTRLTVT.

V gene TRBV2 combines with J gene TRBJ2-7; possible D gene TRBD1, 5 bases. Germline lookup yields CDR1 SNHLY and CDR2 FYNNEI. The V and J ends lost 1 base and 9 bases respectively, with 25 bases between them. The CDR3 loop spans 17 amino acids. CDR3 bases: TGTGCCAGCAGTGAAGGGGTCGCAGGGTCATCCATAGACTTGCAGTACTTC. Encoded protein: CASSEGVAGSSIDLQYF.

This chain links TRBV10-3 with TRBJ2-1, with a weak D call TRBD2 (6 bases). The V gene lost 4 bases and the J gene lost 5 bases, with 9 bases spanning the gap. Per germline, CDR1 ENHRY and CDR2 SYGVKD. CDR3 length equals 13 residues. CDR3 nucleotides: TGTGCCATCAGTGGGGACTCGAACAATGAGCAGTTCTTC. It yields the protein CAISGDSNNEQFF.

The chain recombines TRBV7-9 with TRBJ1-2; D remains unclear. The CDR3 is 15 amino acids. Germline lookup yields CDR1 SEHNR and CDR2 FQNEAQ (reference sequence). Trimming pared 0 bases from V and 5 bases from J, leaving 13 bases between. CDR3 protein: CASSLAEAPWYGYTF. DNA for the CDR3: TGTGCCAGCAGCTTAGCGGAGGCCCCGTGGTATGGCTACACCTTC.

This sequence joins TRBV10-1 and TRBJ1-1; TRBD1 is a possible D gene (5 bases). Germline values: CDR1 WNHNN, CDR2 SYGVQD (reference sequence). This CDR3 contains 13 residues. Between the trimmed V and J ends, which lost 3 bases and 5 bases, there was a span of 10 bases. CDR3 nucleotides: TGCGCCAGCAGTGACTTCAAGGGGACTGAAGCTTTCTTT. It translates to CASSDFKGTEAFF.

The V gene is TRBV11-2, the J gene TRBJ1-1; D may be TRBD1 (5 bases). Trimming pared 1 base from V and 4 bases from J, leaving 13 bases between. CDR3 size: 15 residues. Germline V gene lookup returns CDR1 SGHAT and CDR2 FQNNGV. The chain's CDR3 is CASSLGQGLGTEAFF. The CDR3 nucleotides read TGTGCCAGCAGCTTAGGCCAGGGTCTCGGCACTGAAGCTTTCTTT.

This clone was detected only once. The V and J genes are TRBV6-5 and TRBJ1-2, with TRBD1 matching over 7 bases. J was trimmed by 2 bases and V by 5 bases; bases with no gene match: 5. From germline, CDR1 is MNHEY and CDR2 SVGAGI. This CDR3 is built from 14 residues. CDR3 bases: TGTGCCAGCAGTATGACAGGGTCGAACTATGGCTACACCTTC. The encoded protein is CASSMTGSNYGYTF.

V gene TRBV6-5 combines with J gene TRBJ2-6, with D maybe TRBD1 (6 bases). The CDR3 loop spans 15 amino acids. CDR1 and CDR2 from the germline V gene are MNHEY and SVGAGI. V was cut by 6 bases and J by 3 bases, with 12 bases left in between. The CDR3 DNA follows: TGTGCCAGCAGCCAAGTGACAGGTGGGGCCAACGTCCTGACTTTC. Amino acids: CASSQVTGGANVLTF.

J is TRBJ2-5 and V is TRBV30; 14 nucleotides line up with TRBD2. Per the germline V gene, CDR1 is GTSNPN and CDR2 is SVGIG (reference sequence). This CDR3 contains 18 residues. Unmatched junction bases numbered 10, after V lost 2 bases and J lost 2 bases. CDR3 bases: TGTGCCTGGAGTCGGGGACTAGCGGGAGTGGGCCTACAAGAGACCCAGTACTTC. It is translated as CAWSRGLAGVGLQETQYF.

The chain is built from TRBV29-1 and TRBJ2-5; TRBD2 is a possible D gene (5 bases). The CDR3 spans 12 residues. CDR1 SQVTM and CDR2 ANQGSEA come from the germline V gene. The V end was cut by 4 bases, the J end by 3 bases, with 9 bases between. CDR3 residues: CSVADGEETQYF. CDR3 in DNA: TGCAGCGTTGCGGACGGGGAAGAGACCCAGTACTTC.